The 26 T cell receptor beta chains presented below share a single source sample, sequenced in a study of T-cell memory formation after mild COVID-19. TCRdb independently ran MiXCR on the 5' RACE reads; one entry per CDR3 protein. Among 250,000 to 350,000 distinct CDR3 sequences, roughly 19% were seen once, and the ten largest hold under 25%. The sequenced sample was PBMCs or a T cell subset sorted from them (not recorded which). The receptors here all came from a man aged 18-30 years who had mild COVID-19 (a few samples of this study predate the infection). Cell type and time point are not known.

The V gene is TRBV29-1, the J gene TRBJ2-7; D is ambiguous. The CDR3 loop spans 13 amino acids. The germline V gene encodes CDR1 SQVTM and CDR2 ANQGSEA. Trimming took off 0 bases at V and 5 bases at J, with 11 bases between the two ends. Here the CDR3 DNA reads TGCAGCGTTGAAGATCTAGGTTCGGACGAGCAGTACTTC. This sequence encodes CSVEDLGSDEQYF.

The genes are TRBV13 and TRBJ1-1, with TRBD1 identical over 7 bases. V lost 2 bases and J lost 3; bases outside the gene matches: 6. The CDR3 consists of 15 residues. Germline CDR1 reads PRHDT; CDR2 reads FYEKMQ (reference sequence). The CDR3 DNA reads as TGTGCCAGCAGCTTATATGACAGGGCGGACACTGAAGCTTTCTTT. Amino acid sequence: CASSLYDRADTEAFF.

This clonotype was seen a handful of times. V and J are TRBV4-3 and TRBJ2-7, with D maybe TRBD2 (6 bases). V lost 0 bases and J lost 5, with 8 bases in between. There are 13 residues in the CDR3. Germline-derived CDR1 and CDR2 are LGHNA and YSLEER. The CDR3 DNA sequence: TGCGCCAGCAGCCAAGACAGGGAGGACGAGCAGTACTTC. This sequence encodes CASSQDREDEQYF.

A few counts support this clonotype. The chain is built from TRBV7-9 and TRBJ1-1, with TRBD1 as a possible D gene (5 bases). This CDR3 comprises 15 residues. CDR1 is SEHNR, CDR2 FQNEAQ, per germline (reference sequence). V was clipped by 5 bases and J by 6 bases, with 19 bases between them. The CDR3 reads CASSGYSGGPPEAFF. CDR3 DNA: TGTGCCAGCAGCGGATACAGTGGGGGACCTCCTGAAGCTTTCTTT.

This clonotype was observed a few times. This sequence joins TRBV6-6 and TRBJ2-2; no clear D gene. Per germline, CDR1 MNHNY and CDR2 SVGAGI (reference sequence). This CDR3 is 12 amino acids long. Trimming removed 4 bases at V and 5 bases at J, with 5 bases between. The CDR3 loop reads CASSWKTGELFF. CDR3 nucleotides: TGTGCCAGCAGTTGGAAGACCGGGGAGCTGTTTTTT.

This clonotype was counted only a few times. The V gene is TRBV29-1, the J gene TRBJ2-1, with 8 bases that match TRBD2. Looked up from germline, CDR1 is SQVTM and CDR2 is ANQGSEA. V gave up 4 bases and J gave up 9 bases; unmatched junction bases: 14. There are 15 residues in the CDR3. CDR3 sequence (DNA): TGCAGCGTTGTGGGTATAGCGGGGCCCGGGGGTGAGCAGTTCTTC. Its translation: CSVVGIAGPGGEQFF.

The chain links TRBV5-1 to TRBJ2-5; tentatively, D is TRBD1 or TRBD2 (5 bases each). The CDR3 spans 12 residues. V was clipped by 4 bases and J by 4 bases, with 8 bases between them. Looked up from germline, CDR1 is SGHRS and CDR2 is YFSETQ. In DNA form, the CDR3 reads TGCGCCAGCAGCCCGGGGCCAGAGACCCAGTACTTC. Its protein product is CASSPGPETQYF.

This clonotype was counted a few times. This chain uses TRBV7-8 with TRBJ2-5; 16 positions match TRBD2. V shed 5 bases, J shed 4 bases, and the junction held 13 bases outside the gene matches. This CDR3 has 19 residues. Germline lookup yields CDR1 SGHVS and CDR2 FQNEAQ. CDR3 DNA: TGTGCCAGCAGCCCCCTTCCGGGACTAGCGGGGGGGCCCCGAGAGACCCAGTACTTC. Translation gives CASSPLPGLAGGPRETQYF.

The chain employs TRBV28 and TRBJ1-6, with D possibly being TRBD1 (6 bases). V lost 2 bases, J lost 11 bases, and 13 bases lay in between. Germline CDR1 MDHEN, CDR2 SYDVKM. CDR3 length: 14 residues. The CDR3: CASSLHTGSAPLHF. CDR3 DNA: TGTGCCAGCAGTTTACACACAGGGTCGGCACCCCTCCACTTT.

This clonotype was detected only a few times. This chain joins TRBV25-1 and TRBJ2-2, with D possibly being TRBD1 (6 bases). CDR1 and CDR2 from the germline V gene are MGHDK and SYGVNS. The length of the CDR3 is 16 residues. Trimming took off 4 bases at V and 4 bases at J, with 16 bases between the two ends. CDR3 nucleotide sequence: TGTGCCAGCAGTGGCAATTTTGGACAGCGCACCGGGGAGCTGTTTTTT. Protein: CASSGNFGQRTGELFF.

The chain has TRBV5-5 and TRBJ2-1; D remains ambiguous. CDR3 length: 12 amino acids. Between the trimmed V and J ends, which lost 0 bases and 10 bases, there was a span of 8 bases. Germline values: CDR1 SGHKS, CDR2 YYEKEE (reference sequence). For the CDR3, the DNA is TGTGCCAGCAGCTTGGGAAAAGCCGAGCAGTTCTTC. Translating it yields CASSLGKAEQFF.

This clonotype occurred a few times. The chain uses TRBV5-1 and TRBJ2-2, with D possibly being TRBD1 (7 bases). The CDR3 sequence is 15 residues long. Germline V gene data show CDR1 as SGHRS and CDR2 as YFSETQ. Trimming took 4 bases from V and 1 from J, leaving 11 bases between them. The CDR3 loop reads CASSRGTVNTGELFF. As DNA, the CDR3 is TGCGCCAGCAGCCGGGGGACAGTGAACACCGGGGAGCTGTTTTTT.

The chain uses TRBV13 and TRBJ2-2; D gene uncertain. CDR3 size: 18 residues. The V gene lost 5 bases and the J gene lost 0 bases, with 19 bases spanning the gap. The V gene's germline CDR1 is PRHDT and CDR2 FYEKMQ (reference sequence). This CDR3 is CASSQVGLGKPNTGELFF. The CDR3 nucleotides read TGTGCCAGCAGCCAAGTCGGGCTGGGCAAACCGAACACCGGGGAGCTGTTTTTT.

As to this clonotype: Given the absence of the conserved phenylalanine or tryptophan at the CDR3 end, a read error is likely. The limits of the CDR3 on the DNA are not certain, so only TCRdb's listed CDR3 is given. The chain links TRBV15 to TRBJ1-2; the table gives TRBD1 as D, unverified against the DNA. The germline V gene encodes CDR1 LNHNV and CDR2 YYDKDF (reference sequence). Termini included, the CDR3 measures 12 amino acids. CDR3 loop: CATSRDGGGHAV.

There are many counts of this clonotype. The gene calls are TRBV4-2 and TRBJ2-3; 8 bases are shared with TRBD2. Per the germline V gene, CDR1 is LGHNA and CDR2 is YNFKEQ. CDR3 length: 16 amino acids. After removal of 0 bases from V and 4 bases from J, the junction contained 6 bases not matched to a gene. The CDR3 coding sequence is TGTGCCAGCAGCCAAGATATGAGCGGGGGAGCAGATACGCAGTATTTT. The encoded protein is CASSQDMSGGADTQYF.

V gene TRBV7-8 combines with J gene TRBJ2-5; 13 nucleotides line up with TRBD2. This CDR3 has 16 amino acids. Germline lookup yields CDR1 SGHVS and CDR2 FQNEAQ. The V and J ends lost 5 bases and 1 base, in that order; junction bases with no gene match: 4. The chain's CDR3 is CASSQGTSGAQETQYF. DNA of the CDR3: TGTGCCAGCAGCCAAGGGACTAGCGGGGCCCAAGAGACCCAGTACTTC.

V gene TRBV20-1 combines with J gene TRBJ1-1; no clear D gene. V lost 2 bases to trimming and J lost 1 base, with 5 bases between them. Germline V gene sequence: CDR1 DFQATT, CDR2 SNEGSKA (reference sequence). The CDR3 is made up of 12 amino acids. The CDR3 here is CSARWQNTEAFF. The CDR3 coding sequence is TGCAGTGCTAGATGGCAGAACACTGAAGCTTTCTTT.

The V call is TRBV6-4, the J call TRBJ2-2; D possibly corresponds to TRBD1 (6 bases). Trimming removed 5 bases from V and 4 bases from J, with 14 bases in between. CDR1 and CDR2 from the germline V gene are MRHNA and SNTAGT. The CDR3 is 15 residues long. CDR3 nucleotide sequence: TGTGCCAGCAGTCCACAGGGTGTAAGCACCGGGGAGCTGTTTTTT. It translates to CASSPQGVSTGELFF.

The CDR3: CASSHGGIARGSYNEQFF. The DNA of the CDR3 is TGCGCCAGCAGTCATGGGGGGATAGCCAGGGGCTCCTACAATGAGCAGTTCTTC. The chain carries TRBV23-1 and TRBJ2-1, with D perhaps being TRBD1 or TRBD2 (6 bases each). TRBV23-1 is an ORF, with its function uncertain. CDR3 length equals 18 residues. V gave up 3 bases and J gave up 0 bases, with 18 bases separating them.

This clonotype appeared a few times. The chain joins TRBV5-1 to TRBJ2-4, with TRBD1 matching over 8 bases. This CDR3 is built from 13 residues. J lost 9 bases, V lost 5 bases, and 7 bases had no gene match. CDR1 SGHRS and CDR2 YFSETQ come from the germline V gene. CDR3 amino acids: CASRPGQGGIQYF. In nucleotides, the CDR3 is TGCGCCAGCAGGCCAGGACAGGGTGGCATTCAGTACTTC.

This clonotype showed up just a few times. V usage is TRBV6-5 and J usage is TRBJ2-2, with 11 bases aligning to TRBD2. The CDR3 is made up of 19 amino acids. Germline CDR1 is MNHEY and CDR2 is SVGAGI. After removal of 2 bases from V and 4 bases from J, the junction contained 12 bases not matched to a gene. DNA of the CDR3: TGTGCCAGCAGTTACCAAGAAATTAGCGGGGGGGCCGTCACCGGGGAGCTGTTTTTT. It specifies CASSYQEISGGAVTGELFF.

The sample holds a few counts of this clonotype. V is TRBV10-2 and J is TRBJ1-1; D unresolved. Between the trimmed V and J ends, which lost 5 bases and 6 bases, there was a span of 16 bases. Germline assignment: CDR1 WSHSY and CDR2 SAAADI. The CDR3 sequence is 14 residues long. The DNA of the CDR3 is TGCGCCAGCAGTCCCCTATCCGGGCGCGCTGAAGCTTTCTTT. This translates into CASSPLSGRAEAFF.

This clonotype turned up a few times. This sequence joins TRBV4-1 and TRBJ2-1; 15 bases agree with TRBD2. Trimming removed 4 bases from V and 7 bases from J; junction bases left unmatched: 5. The CDR3 loop spans 16 amino acids. CDR1 and CDR2 (germline): MGHRA, YSYEKL. CDR3 region: CASSLRTSGGANEQFF. In DNA form, the CDR3 reads TGCGCCAGCAGCCTGCGGACTAGCGGGGGGGCGAATGAGCAGTTCTTC.

This clonotype occurred a few times. The rearrangement links TRBV6-1 to TRBJ2-1; D remains unclear. CDR3 size: 11 residues. V lost 8 bases and J lost 8, with 10 bases in between. Germline V lookup: CDR1 MNHNS, CDR2 SASEGT. The CDR3 bases are TGTGCCAGCGGAGCTGGCTATGAGCAGTTCTTC. Translated: CASGAGYEQFF.

This clonotype was recorded a few times. The chain joins TRBV24-1 to TRBJ2-2; 12 positions match TRBD1. CDR3 length equals 17 residues. Germline CDR1 and CDR2: KGHDR and SFDVKD. The junction had 3 bases not matched to a gene; V was cut back by 0 bases and J by 5 bases. The CDR3 DNA reads as TGTGCCACCAGTGATTTGGGGACAGGGGGCGCGACCGGGGAGCTGTTTTTT. Translating it yields CATSDLGTGGATGELFF.

This clonotype was found many times. This sequence joins TRBV12-3 or TRBV12-4 and TRBJ2-6; unclear D gene. Trimming removed 4 bases at V and 2 bases at J, with 3 bases between. CDR3 size: 13 residues. CDR3 DNA sequence: TGTGCCAGCAGTTCTGCTGGGGCCAACGTCCTGACTTTC. This sequence encodes CASSSAGANVLTF.